This T cell receptor beta chain was identified during a study of early T cells in non-severe SARS-CoV-2 infection. CDR1 is MGHRA and CDR2 is YSYEKL in the germline V gene. The CDR3 spans 16 residues. V shed 0 bases and J shed 0 bases, with 12 bases lying between them. Attachment of unique molecular identifiers was made to individual cDNA molecules. A single record per CDR3 protein comes from TCRdb applying MiXCR to the 5' RACE reads. The profile covers approximately 70,000 distinct CDR3 sequences, with 12% appearing a single time and about 2.5% taken by the ten largest. The source is an adult who was a healthcare worker with PCR-confirmed SARS-CoV-2 infection or an uninfected control (not recorded which). The sequenced sample was whole blood, obtained at baseline. This rearrangement joins TRBV4-1 to TRBJ2-7; no firm D call. CDR3 bases: TGCGCCAGCAGCCAAGATGGCGACCGGAGCTCCTACGAGCAGTACTTC. This codes for CASSQDGDRSSYEQYF.